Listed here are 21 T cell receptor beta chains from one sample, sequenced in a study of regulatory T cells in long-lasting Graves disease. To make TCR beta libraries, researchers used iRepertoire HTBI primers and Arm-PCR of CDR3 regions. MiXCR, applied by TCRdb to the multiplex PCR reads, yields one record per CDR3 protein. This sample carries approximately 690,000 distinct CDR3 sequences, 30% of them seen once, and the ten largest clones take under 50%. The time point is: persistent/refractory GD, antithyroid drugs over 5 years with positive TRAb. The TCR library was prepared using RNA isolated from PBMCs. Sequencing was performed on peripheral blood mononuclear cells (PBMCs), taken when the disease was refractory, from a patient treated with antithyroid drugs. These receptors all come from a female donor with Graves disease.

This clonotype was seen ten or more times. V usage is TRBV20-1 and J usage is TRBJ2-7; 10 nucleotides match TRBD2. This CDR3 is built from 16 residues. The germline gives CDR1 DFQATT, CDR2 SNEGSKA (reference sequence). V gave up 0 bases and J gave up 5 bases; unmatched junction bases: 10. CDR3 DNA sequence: TGCAGTGCTAGAGATTGGGCTAGCGGGAGACAAAACGAGCAGTACTTC. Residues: CSARDWASGRQNEQYF.

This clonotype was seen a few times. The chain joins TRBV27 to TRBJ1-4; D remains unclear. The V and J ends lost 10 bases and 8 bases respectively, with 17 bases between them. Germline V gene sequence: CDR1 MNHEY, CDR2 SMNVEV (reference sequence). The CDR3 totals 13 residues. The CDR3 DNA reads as TGTGCCACCAAAAAGGAAGTCGGCGAAAAACTGTTTTTT. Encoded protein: CATKKEVGEKLFF. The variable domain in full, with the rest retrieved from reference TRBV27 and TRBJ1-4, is EAQVTQNPRYLITVTGKKLTVTCSQNMNHEYMSWYRQDPGLGLRQIYYSMNVEVTDKGDVPEGYKVSRKEKRNFPLILESPSPNQTSLYFCATKKEVGEKLFFGSGTQLSVL.

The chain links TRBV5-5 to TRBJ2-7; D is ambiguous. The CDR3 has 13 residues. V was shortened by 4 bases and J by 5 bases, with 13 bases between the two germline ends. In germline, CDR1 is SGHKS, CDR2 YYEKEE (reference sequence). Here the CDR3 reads CASSPLMVNEQYF. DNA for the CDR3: TGTGCCAGCAGCCCGCTTATGGTCAACGAGCAGTACTTC.

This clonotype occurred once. The CDR3 protein is CASSRGGGTGELFF. CDR3 sequence (DNA): TGTGCCAGCAGCCGGGGCGGCGGGACCGGGGAGCTGTTTTTT. The genes are TRBV25-1 and TRBJ2-2; the D call may be TRBD1 or TRBD2 (5 bases each). CDR3 size: 14 residues. The germline V gene encodes CDR1 MGHDK and CDR2 SYGVNS. The V gene lost 6 bases and the J gene lost 5 bases, with 13 bases spanning the gap. Based on the CDR3 plus reference TRBV25-1 and TRBJ2-2, the full variable domain is EADIYQTPRYLVIGTGKKITLECSQTMGHDKMYWYQQDPGMELHLIHYSYGVNSTEKGDLSSESTVSRIRTEHFPLTLESARPSHTSQYLCASSRGGGTGELFFGEGSRLTVL.

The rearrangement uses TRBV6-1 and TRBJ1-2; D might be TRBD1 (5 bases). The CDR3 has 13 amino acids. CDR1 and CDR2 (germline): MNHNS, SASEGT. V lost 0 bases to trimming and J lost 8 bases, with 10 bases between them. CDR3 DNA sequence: TGTGCCAGCAGTGAAGCAGTACGGGACGGCTACACCTTC. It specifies CASSEAVRDGYTF.

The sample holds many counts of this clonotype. CDR3 sequence reads: CASRATVGNNQPQHF. In DNA, the CDR3 is TGTGCCAGCAGGGCCACAGTAGGGAACAATCAGCCCCAGCATTTT. The gene calls are TRBV6-1 and TRBJ1-5; D gene unclear. The CDR3 spans 15 residues. V lost 6 bases and J 3 bases, leaving 15 bases between the germline ends. Germline CDR1 MNHNS, CDR2 SASEGT.

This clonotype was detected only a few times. CDR3 sequence: CASSPSTGTGDGYTF. The CDR3 DNA sequence: TGTGCCAGCTCACCCTCCACCGGGACAGGGGATGGCTACACCTTC. The V and J genes are TRBV18 and TRBJ1-2; 10 bases fit TRBD1. CDR1 is KGHSH and CDR2 is LQKENI in the germline V gene. With 3 bases clipped from V and 6 bases from J, the junction kept 7 bases outside the gene matches. The CDR3 runs to 15 residues.

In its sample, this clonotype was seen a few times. The CDR3 DNA sequence: TGTGCCAGCTCACCAGATGGCAGGGGGCATACTGAAGCTTTCTTT. This sequence encodes CASSPDGRGHTEAFF. The rearrangement links TRBV18 to TRBJ1-1, with TRBD1 identical over 8 bases. The CDR3 is made up of 15 amino acids. Germline loops: CDR1 KGHSH, CDR2 LQKENI. After removal of 2 bases from V and 5 bases from J, the junction contained 7 bases not matched to a gene.

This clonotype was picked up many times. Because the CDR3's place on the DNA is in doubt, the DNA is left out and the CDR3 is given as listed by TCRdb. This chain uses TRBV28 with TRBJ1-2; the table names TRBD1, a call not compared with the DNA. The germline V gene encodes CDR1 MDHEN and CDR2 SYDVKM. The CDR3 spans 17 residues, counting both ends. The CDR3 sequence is CASSLSLRGAQDYGYTF.

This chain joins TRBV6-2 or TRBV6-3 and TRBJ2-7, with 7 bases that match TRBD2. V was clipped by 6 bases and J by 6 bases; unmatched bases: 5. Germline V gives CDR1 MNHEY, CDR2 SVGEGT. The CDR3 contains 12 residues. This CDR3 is CASSRTSTEQYF. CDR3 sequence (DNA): TGTGCCAGCAGCCGGACTAGTACCGAGCAGTACTTC.

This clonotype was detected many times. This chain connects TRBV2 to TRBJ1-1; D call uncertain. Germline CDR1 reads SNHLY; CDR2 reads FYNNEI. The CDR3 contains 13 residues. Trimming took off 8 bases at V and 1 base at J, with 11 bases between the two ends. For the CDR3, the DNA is TGTGCCAGCTGTATTGGGAGGAACACTGAAGCTTTCTTT. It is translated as CASCIGRNTEAFF.

The CDR3 protein is CASSQESLAGLGEQYF. Written as DNA, the CDR3 is TGTGCCAGCAGCCAAGAATCACTAGCGGGACTTGGCGAGCAGTACTTC. The chain uses TRBV4-2 and TRBJ2-7; 10 bases are a match to TRBD2. The CDR3 length is 16 residues. V dropped 0 bases and J dropped 6; count of bases not matched to a gene: 8. Germline V gene sequence: CDR1 LGHNA, CDR2 YNFKEQ.

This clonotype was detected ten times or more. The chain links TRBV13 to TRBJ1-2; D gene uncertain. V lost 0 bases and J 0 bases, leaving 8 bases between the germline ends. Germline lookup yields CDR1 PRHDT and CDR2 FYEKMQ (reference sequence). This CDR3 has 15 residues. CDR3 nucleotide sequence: TGTGCCAGCAGCTTAGGTGCGTTAGCTAACTATGGCTACACCTTC. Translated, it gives CASSLGALANYGYTF.

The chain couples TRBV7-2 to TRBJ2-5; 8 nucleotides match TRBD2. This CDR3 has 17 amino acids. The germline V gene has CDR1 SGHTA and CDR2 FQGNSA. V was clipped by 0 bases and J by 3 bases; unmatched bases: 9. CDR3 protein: CASSLAGGGRPKETQYF. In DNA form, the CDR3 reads TGTGCCAGCAGCTTAGCGGGGGGCGGGAGGCCTAAAGAGACCCAGTACTTC.

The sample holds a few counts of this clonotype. The DNA for the CDR3 is TGTGCCAGCAGGGTTTCCTACGAGCAGTACTTC. Translated, it gives CASRVSYEQYF. The genes are TRBV28 and TRBJ2-7; the D is unclear. Germline CDR1 is MDHEN and CDR2 is SYDVKM. The CDR3 covers 11 residues. V shed 6 bases and J shed 1 base, with 4 bases lying between them. Looking up the rest from reference TRBV28 and TRBJ2-7 gives the full variable domain: DVKVTQSSRYLVKRTGEKVFLECVQDMDHENMFWYRQDPGLGLRLIYFSYDVKMKEKGDIPEGYSVSREKKERFSLILESASTNQTSMYLCASRVSYEQYFGPGTRLTVT.

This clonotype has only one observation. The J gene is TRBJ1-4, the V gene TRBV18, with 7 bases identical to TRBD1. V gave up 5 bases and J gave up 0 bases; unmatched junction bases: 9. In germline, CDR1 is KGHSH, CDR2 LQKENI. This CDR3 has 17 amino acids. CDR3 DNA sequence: TGTGCCAGCTCATTCCGGGACAGTCGCGCAACTAATGAAAAACTGTTTTTT. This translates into CASSFRDSRATNEKLFF.

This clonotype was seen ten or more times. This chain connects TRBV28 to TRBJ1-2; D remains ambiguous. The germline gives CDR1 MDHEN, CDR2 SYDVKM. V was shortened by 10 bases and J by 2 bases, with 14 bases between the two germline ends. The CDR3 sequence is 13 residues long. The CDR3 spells CATDTATNYGYTF. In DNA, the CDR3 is TGTGCCACCGACACTGCAACAAACTATGGCTACACCTTC.

The CDR3 region has the DNA TGTGCCAGCACCCCACGAGCGGGGGCACGGGAAAAACTGTTTTTT. It translates to CASTPRAGAREKLFF. The V gene is TRBV6-2 or TRBV6-3, the J gene TRBJ1-4; D perhaps matches TRBD1 (6 bases). Trimming took 7 bases from V and 8 from J, leaving 20 bases between them. This CDR3 is built from 15 residues. Germline CDR1 reads MNHEY; CDR2 reads SVGEGT.

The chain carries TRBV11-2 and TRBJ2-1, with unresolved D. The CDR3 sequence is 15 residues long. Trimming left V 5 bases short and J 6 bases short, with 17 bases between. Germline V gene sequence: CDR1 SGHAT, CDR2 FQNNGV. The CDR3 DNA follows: TGTGCCAGCAGCCCGGAGACCCGATCCGGCAATGAGCAGTTCTTC. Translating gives CASSPETRSGNEQFF.

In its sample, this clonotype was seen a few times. The CDR3 region has the DNA TGTGCCATCAGTGAGTTCGGGAAATCTAATTCACCCCTCCACTTT. This translates into CAISEFGKSNSPLHF. The chain employs TRBV10-3 and TRBJ1-6; the D is unclear. The CDR3 is made up of 15 amino acids. Germline CDR1 is ENHRY and CDR2 is SYGVKD. V was pared by 1 base and J by 6 bases, with 10 bases between.

CDR3 amino acids: CAISDPGQDYPGYTF. DNA for the CDR3: TGTGCCATCAGTGATCCGGGGCAGGACTACCCTGGCTACACCTTC. The rearrangement links TRBV10-3 to TRBJ1-2; TRBD1 is a possible D gene (5 bases). This CDR3 is 15 amino acids long. Germline CDR1 and CDR2: ENHRY and SYGVKD. V lost 3 bases, J lost 7 bases, and 18 bases lay in between.